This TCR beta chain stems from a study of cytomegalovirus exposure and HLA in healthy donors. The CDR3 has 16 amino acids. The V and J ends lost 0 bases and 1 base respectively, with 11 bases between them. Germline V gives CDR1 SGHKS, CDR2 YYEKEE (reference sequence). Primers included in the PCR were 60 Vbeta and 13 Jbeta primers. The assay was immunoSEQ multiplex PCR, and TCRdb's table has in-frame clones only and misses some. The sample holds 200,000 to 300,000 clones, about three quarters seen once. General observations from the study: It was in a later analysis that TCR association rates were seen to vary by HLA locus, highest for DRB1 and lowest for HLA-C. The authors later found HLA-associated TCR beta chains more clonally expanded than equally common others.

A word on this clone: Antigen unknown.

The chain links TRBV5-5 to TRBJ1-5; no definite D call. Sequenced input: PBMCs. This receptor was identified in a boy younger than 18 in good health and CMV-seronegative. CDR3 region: CASSLAPTASNQPQHF. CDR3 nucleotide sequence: TGTGCCAGCAGCTTGGCTCCTACCGCGAGCAATCAGCCCCAGCATTTT.